Listed below are T cell receptor beta chains from one sample, sequenced in a study of T cell responses to AZD1222 COVID-19 vaccine. This table comes from immunoSEQ multiplex PCR, and its TCRdb copy is limited to in-frame clones, with some not included. The data contain approximately 130,000 clones, 93% of them seen just once; the ten biggest clones take up 0.85% to 0.95%. Sequences were derived from peripheral blood, sampled on day 0 of AZD1222 vaccination. These receptors all come from an adult in good health. The CDR3 runs from the conserved cysteine through the conserved F or W.

j_gene: TRBJ2-2; v_gene: TRBV6-1; CDR3aa: CASSEESGGTTGELFF
j_gene: TRBJ1-1; v_gene: TRBV6-2/TRBV6-3; CDR3aa: CASSYGPNTEAFF
j_gene: TRBJ1-3; v_gene: TRBV3-1/TRBV3-2; CDR3aa: CASCADGNTIYF
j_gene: TRBJ1-1; v_gene: TRBV7-2; CDR3aa: CASNPDFSDTEAFF
j_gene: TRBJ2-5; v_gene: TRBV30; CDR3aa: CAWKVGDLQETQYF
j_gene: TRBJ1-2; v_gene: TRBV4-1; CDR3aa: CASSPWRGGYGYTF
j_gene: TRBJ1-5; v_gene: TRBV18; CDR3aa: CASSGRNQPQHF
j_gene: TRBJ1-1; v_gene: TRBV6-5; CDR3aa: CASNPQGNTEAFF
j_gene: TRBJ2-3; v_gene: TRBV18; CDR3aa: CASSPGTSGTTDTQYF
j_gene: TRBJ2-1; v_gene: TRBV7-9; CDR3aa: CASSPSGGAYDEQFF
j_gene: TRBJ1-1; v_gene: TRBV7-2; CDR3aa: CASSPDRGQNYMNTEAFF
j_gene: TRBJ1-2; v_gene: TRBV19; CDR3aa: CASSIEWRARSNYGYTF
j_gene: TRBJ1-2; v_gene: TRBV11-2; CDR3aa: CAEGGRGRDGYTF
j_gene: TRBJ1-2; v_gene: TRBV18; CDR3aa: CASSPGQVDGYTF
j_gene: TRBJ1-2; v_gene: TRBV10-3; CDR3aa: CAISESENYGYTF
j_gene: TRBJ1-6; v_gene: TRBV4-1; CDR3aa: CASSQDSTGRSPLHF
j_gene: TRBJ2-2; v_gene: TRBV12-3/TRBV12-4; CDR3aa: CAGGRGGPTELFF
j_gene: TRBJ1-2; v_gene: TRBV6-6; CDR3aa: CASRNRANYGYTF
j_gene: TRBJ2-5; v_gene: TRBV19; CDR3aa: CASSIRLAGGETQYF
j_gene: TRBJ2-1; v_gene: TRBV5-4; CDR3aa: CASSPGGYNEQFF
j_gene: TRBJ1-1; v_gene: TRBV4-2; CDR3aa: CATSPGTGVTEAFF
j_gene: TRBJ2-3; v_gene: TRBV5-1; CDR3aa: CASSLDGSGTSTDTQYF
j_gene: TRBJ1-3; v_gene: TRBV12-5; CDR3aa: CASGLPLGEGSGNTIYF
j_gene: TRBJ1-2; v_gene: TRBV19; CDR3aa: CASSPGSYGYTF
j_gene: TRBJ1-6; v_gene: TRBV5-1; CDR3aa: CATGTGPNSPLHF
j_gene: TRBJ1-5; v_gene: TRBV19; CDR3aa: CASSMSGSNQPQHF
j_gene: TRBJ2-7; v_gene: TRBV10-2; CDR3aa: CASSDPQRGNEQYF
j_gene: TRBJ1-4; v_gene: TRBV4-1; CDR3aa: CASSQGRGLNEKLFF
j_gene: TRBJ1-2; v_gene: TRBV5-1; CDR3aa: CASSLPREGRGDYGYTF
j_gene: TRBJ1-5; v_gene: TRBV3-1/TRBV3-2; CDR3aa: CASSRGRTQPQHF
j_gene: TRBJ2-1; v_gene: TRBV4-1; CDR3aa: CASSPYYPGLAGGYEQFF
j_gene: TRBJ2-7; v_gene: TRBV27; CDR3aa: CASNGGYEQYF
j_gene: TRBJ2-7; v_gene: TRBV3-1/TRBV3-2; CDR3aa: CASSPGTASYEQYF
j_gene: TRBJ1-2; v_gene: TRBV14; CDR3aa: CASSREKTGGYTF
j_gene: TRBJ2-7; v_gene: TRBV11-2; CDR3aa: CASSLGVGHEQYF
j_gene: TRBJ2-2; v_gene: TRBV4-1; CDR3aa: CASSRSPGTLNTGELFF
j_gene: TRBJ1-2; v_gene: TRBV7-9; CDR3aa: CASSTGHGYGYTF
j_gene: TRBJ2-7; v_gene: TRBV3-1/TRBV3-2; CDR3aa: CASSQSRGGYEQYF
j_gene: TRBJ1-6; v_gene: TRBV5-4; CDR3aa: CASSPQGPHNSPLHF
j_gene: TRBJ1-5; v_gene: TRBV12-3/TRBV12-4; CDR3aa: CASGQGYNQPQHF